This record looks at one T cell receptor beta chain sequence and its context. Its antigen is undetermined. The PCR was carried out with 60 Vbeta primers and 13 Jbeta primers. Generated by immunoSEQ multiplex PCR, the TCRdb table keeps only in-frame clones and is missing some. Found here are 90,000 to 100,000 clones, 60% to 85% of them singletons; the top ten hold roughly 5%. This record comes from a study of cytomegalovirus exposure and HLA in healthy donors. Overall study: Membership in the Caucasian-associated ancestry cluster was found for around 81% of a few hundred genotyped donors. Overall study findings and caveats: Donor immune exposure was known only as CMV serostatus. Analysis performed later found 15,000 or so TCR beta sequences associated with HLA alleles at 0.05 false discovery rate.

This sequence was found in a middle-aged woman in good health and CMV-seronegative. The sample comprised PBMCs.

The CDR3 protein is CASRRDLTDTQYF. The CDR3 DNA reads TGCGCCAGCAGACGGGATCTAACAGATACGCAGTATTTT. V gene TRBV5-1 combines with J gene TRBJ2-3; D is perhaps TRBD2 (5 bases). CDR1 and CDR2 from the germline V gene are SGHRS and YFSETQ. The V gene lost 5 bases and the J gene lost 3 bases, with 10 bases spanning the gap. The CDR3 length is 13 residues.